These 5 T cell receptor beta chains were sequenced from one sample in a study of human thymus T cells. Sequencing was performed with immunoSEQ multiplex PCR; in TCRdb, only in-frame clones are kept and a portion is missing. The table shows 55,000 to 70,000 clones, with about 93% occurring only once. Sequencing was done on a sample of blood. The receptors originated from a boy under three years old with a congenital heart defect but otherwise immunologically healthy.

As DNA, the CDR3 is TGTGCCAGCAGCTTAAGGACTAGCGGGAGGGGTGCCTACAATGAGCAGTTCTTC. Protein product: CASSLRTSGRGAYNEQFF. The chain uses TRBV7-9 and TRBJ2-1; 15 bases map to TRBD2. The CDR3 covers 18 residues. Losses at the gene ends were 2 bases for V and 2 bases for J; bases not matched to a gene: 4. Germline CDR1 is SEHNR and CDR2 is FQNEAQ (reference sequence).

V is TRBV10-3 and J is TRBJ1-2; D not certain. The CDR3 runs 13 residues. Germline V gene data show CDR1 as ENHRY and CDR2 as SYGVKD. Trimming shortened V by 2 bases and J by 4 bases, and 8 bases separated the two germline ends. CDR3 bases: TGTGCCATCAGTGAGGTGGAGGGCTATGGCTACACCTTC. It translates to CAISEVEGYGYTF.

In regard to this clone: This sample also contains other DNA sequences that code for the same CDR3. The chain links TRBV5-1 to TRBJ2-3, with D possibly matching TRBD2 (5 bases). Germline lookup yields CDR1 SGHRS and CDR2 YFSETQ. CDR3 length: 13 residues. The V end was cut by 0 bases, the J end by 3 bases, with 5 bases between. DNA of the CDR3: TGCGCCAGCAGCTTGGCGGGGACAGATACGCAGTATTTT. Its protein is CASSLAGTDTQYF.

This chain uses TRBV5-4 with TRBJ2-1, with 10 bases matching TRBD2. This CDR3 is 15 amino acids long. The germline CDR1 and CDR2 sequences are SGHNT and YYREEE (reference sequence). Trimming cost V 0 bases and J 10 bases; bases outside gene matches: 7. CDR3 amino acids: CASSLGGPSGSEQFF. The CDR3, as DNA: TGTGCCAGCAGCTTGGGGGGGCCTAGCGGGAGCGAGCAGTTCTTC.

This chain connects TRBV5-4 to TRBJ2-5, with 11 nucleotides matching TRBD2. Trimming cost V 4 bases and J 5 bases; bases outside gene matches: 10. Germline-derived CDR1 and CDR2 are SGHNT and YYREEE (reference sequence). The CDR3 sequence is 16 residues long. The CDR3 region has the DNA TGTGCCAGCAGCCCTAGCGGGGGGAAGAATGTGGAGACCCAGTACTTC. Translated: CASSPSGGKNVETQYF.